Here is one T cell receptor beta chain with its context. Its antigen remains unknown. Using immunoSEQ multiplex PCR, the repertoire was profiled, and TCRdb retains in-frame clones only, with some absent. The repertoire holds about 130,000 clones, roughly 92% seen once, with approximately 1.2% in the top ten. This record comes from a study of T cell responses to AZD1222 COVID-19 vaccine. General study results and limits: Breadth and depth of Spike-specific TCRs rose after two AZD1222 doses.

The CDR3 covers 15 residues. With 1 base clipped from V and 9 bases from J, the junction kept 5 bases outside the gene matches. The germline V gene encodes CDR1 SGHTA and CDR2 FQGNSA. Pooling covered second doses at about 4 or about 12 weeks. This chain uses TRBV7-2 with TRBJ1-6; 8 nucleotides align to TRBD1. The source is an adult who received the AZD1222 COVID-19 vaccine. The sequencing here drew on peripheral blood, taken 28 days after the second AZD1222 dose. CDR3 bases: TGTGCCAGCAGCTTAGACGCAGGGGGCAGTTCACCCCTCCACTTT. It encodes CASSLDAGGSSPLHF.